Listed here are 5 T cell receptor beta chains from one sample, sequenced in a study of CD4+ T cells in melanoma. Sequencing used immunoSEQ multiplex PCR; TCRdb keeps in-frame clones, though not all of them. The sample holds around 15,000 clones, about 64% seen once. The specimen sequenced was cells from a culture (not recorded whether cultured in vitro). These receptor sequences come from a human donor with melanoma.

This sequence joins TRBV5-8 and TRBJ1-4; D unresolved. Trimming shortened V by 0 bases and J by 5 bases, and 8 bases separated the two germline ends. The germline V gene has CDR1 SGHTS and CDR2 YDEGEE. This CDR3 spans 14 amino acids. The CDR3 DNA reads TGTGCCAGCAGCTTGGGGCGGTTCAATGAAAAACTGTTTTTT. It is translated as CASSLGRFNEKLFF.

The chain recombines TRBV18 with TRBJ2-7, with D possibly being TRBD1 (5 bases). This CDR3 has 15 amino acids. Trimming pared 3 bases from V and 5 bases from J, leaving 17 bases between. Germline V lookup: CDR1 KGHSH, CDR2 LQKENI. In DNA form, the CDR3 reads TGTGCCAGCTCACCGGGGCCCATGGTAGTCCACGAGCAGTACTTC. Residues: CASSPGPMVVHEQYF.

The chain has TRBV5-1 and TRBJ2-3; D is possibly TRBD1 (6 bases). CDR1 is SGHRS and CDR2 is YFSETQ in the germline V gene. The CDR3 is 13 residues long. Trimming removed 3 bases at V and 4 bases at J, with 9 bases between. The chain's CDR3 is CASSSQGADTQYF. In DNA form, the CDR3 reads TGCGCCAGCAGCTCACAGGGTGCAGATACGCAGTATTTT.

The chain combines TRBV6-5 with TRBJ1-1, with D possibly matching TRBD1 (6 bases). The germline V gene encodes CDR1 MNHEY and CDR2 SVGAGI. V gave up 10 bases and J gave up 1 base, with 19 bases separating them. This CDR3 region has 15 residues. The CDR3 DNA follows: TGTGCCACCTTTGCGAGCGACAGGCGGAACACTGAAGCTTTCTTT. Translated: CATFASDRRNTEAFF.

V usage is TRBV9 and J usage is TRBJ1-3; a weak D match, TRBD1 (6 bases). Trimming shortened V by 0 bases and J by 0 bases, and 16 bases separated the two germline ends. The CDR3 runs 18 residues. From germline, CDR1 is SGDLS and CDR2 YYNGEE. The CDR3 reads CASSVGYGTRLSGNTIYF. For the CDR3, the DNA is TGTGCCAGCAGCGTAGGCTACGGGACACGTCTCTCTGGAAACACCATATATTTT.